This TCR beta chain was identified in a study of T cell responses to AZD1222 COVID-19 vaccine. General observations from the study: Spike was spanned by vaccine-associated CD4 TCRs, with dominance at 160-218 and 743-854. It was only a handful of AZD1222 recipients who were seropositive at baseline. Unmutated variant regions are reportedly targeted by nearly half of spike-specific TCRs.

Sequencing used immunoSEQ multiplex PCR; TCRdb keeps in-frame clones, though not all of them. The data show 90,000 to 150,000 clones, with about 90% seen just once and roughly 5.7% held by the top ten. With respect to this clone: As yet, its antigen is unknown.

This sequence originates from an adult in good health. The sample was peripheral blood, taken on day 0 of AZD1222 vaccination.

CDR3 amino acids: CASSLGHAGELFF. The CDR3 bases are TGTGCCAGCAGCCTGGGCCACGCCGGGGAGCTGTTTTTT. The chain is built from TRBV5-4 and TRBJ2-2; D not certain. Deletions cut 4 bases from V and 6 bases from J, with 10 bases between. The CDR3 covers 13 residues. The germline V gene encodes CDR1 SGHNT and CDR2 YYREEE (reference sequence). The full variable domain, with the rest looked up from reference TRBV5-4 and TRBJ2-2, is ETGVTQSPTHLIKTRGQQVTLRCSSQSGHNTVSWYQQALGQGPQFIFQYYREEENGRGNFPPRFSGLQFPNYSSELNVNALELDDSALYLCASSLGHAGELFFGEGSRLTVL.